This T cell receptor (beta chain) was captured in a study of shared clonotypes between healthy human individuals (TCRdb year 2020). Describing the broader study: The cohort comprised a couple of women and a few men aged 18 to 49 years. For each donor, three plates each were used for CD4 naive and CD4 memory, two plates were used for CD8 naive, and one plate was used for CD8 memory. To estimate repertoire size and how much clonotype sharing occurs between individuals, the study deeply sequenced the blood TCR repertoires of 4 to 6 healthy adults. Libraries were prepared and TCR repertoires were sequenced by different laboratories using diverse techniques, in order to increase sequencing depth and limit assay-specific biases. Per donor, leukapheresis produced somewhere between about 0.94 and 9 billion PBMCs.

The donors were healthy, HIV-negative adults who had no recently reported acute infections or vaccinations. Only Caucasian adults living in Nashville, Tennessee, USA were represented among the donors. CD8 memory samples combined magnetically selected CD45RO+ cells with CCR7-negative CD45RA+ effector memory (TemRA) cells. Blood was collected by leukapheresis, and PBMCs were isolated by Ficoll-Histopaque density gradient centrifugation and then cryopreserved in liquid nitrogen vapor phase. Purity and quantity of every magnetically sorted T cell population were checked by analytical flow cytometry. From each sorted fraction, genomic DNA was isolated and quantified by UV absorbance on a Nanodrop 2000c. Beyond this particular receptor, the publication reports: Approximately 5% of naive CD4, roughly 3.6% of naive CD8, roughly 2.4% of memory CD4, and approximately 0.4% of memory CD8 clonotypes were shared across four donors. Incomplete sequencing was indicated by rarefaction of sorted-subset datasets, despite the large sequencing depth. Sampling was restricted to blood, and TCR repertoires in tissues likely differ from the TCR repertoires found in blood. Because the study included only a small number of donors, the genetic and exposure-history diversity represented was limited. Larger estimated clonotype richness was generally found for naive subsets than for memory subsets. Pairwise subsampling indicated that sequencing depth was expected to affect the degree of clonotype sharing among donors. Higher generation probabilities were observed for clonotypes shared by all four sorted-subset donors than for non-shared clonotypes.

As for this clone: What antigen it recognizes has not been identified. Per-base quality was not reported, and no clone a single base away is much larger than it.

The germline V gene encodes CDR1 GTSNPN and CDR2 SVGIG (reference sequence). The CDR3 sequence holds 15 residues, the cysteine and phenylalanine included. Only the CDR3 region is kept as DNA, spanning 45 bases read in frame from base 1. The V end gives up 0 bases and the J end 2 bases, leaving 5 bases in the junction not matched to a gene. Using the deep immunoSEQ assay, multiplex PCR amplified TCR CDR3 regions from genomic DNA. For each cell subset, the extracted genomic DNA was distributed evenly across all wells of several immunoSEQ 96-well plates, and each plate served as one replicate. For sorted subsets, each replicate PCR was loaded with 150 to 250 ng genomic DNA, equivalent to about 33,000 T cell genomes. Purified libraries were measured with a Qubit 3.0 fluorometer, size-checked on a Bioanalyzer 2100, and measured again with the KAPA Library Quantification kit. Each immunoSEQ 96-well plate was sequenced on its own single-read 150-cycle Illumina NextSeq 550 flow cell. The study's own analysis went as follows. The immunoSEQ output contained only junctional sequences without quality scores, so filtering could not match that applied to full-length reads. Sequences were annotated with PyIR, a Python wrapper for IgBLAST v1.9, and V/J genes and CDR3 were assigned using IMGT germline references. Any read was removed if the V/J assignment was weak (E-value above 1e-6), the CDR3 was missing, or the read contained stop codons, out-of-frame junctions, or ambiguous translated residues. V3J clonotypes were defined as sequences sharing an identical inferred V gene, J gene, and CDR3 amino acid sequence. Percentage overlap between repertoires was computed as shared unique clonotypes divided by the size of the smaller repertoire. Repertoire richness was assessed with RTK rarefaction, the Chao1 estimator, and Recon v2.1 estimates of unobserved clonotypes. For all TCRbeta clonotypes obtained by the gDNA method from a handful of donors, generation probabilities were computed with OLGA. TCRdb stores this immuneACCESS table with in-frame sequences only. Part of the clones is absent; in the studies checked, under half of the shortfall reflects unresolved V genes, and no reason is known for the rest. V, J and clone size derive from that table, while D and trimming were established from the DNA sequence. The sample table contains about 110,000 clones; only one count was recorded for around 68% of them. The ten largest clones add up to roughly 22% of the sample.

This chain is built from TRBV30 and TRBJ2-7, and TRBD1 aligns with 9 junction nucleotides. The specimen was memory CD8+ T cells sorted from blood. This specimen's cell subset or site label, interpreted: CD45RO+ cells pooled with CCR7-negative TemRA cells. This receptor was obtained from a woman aged 30 to 39 in good health. The CDR3 in this case is CAWSVLQGAAYEQYF. The bases read TGTGCCTGGAGTGTACTACAGGGGGCGGCCTACGAGCAGTACTTC.